This T cell receptor (beta chain) derives from a study of OX40 agonist ivuxolimab in advanced cancers. Describing the broader study: Ivuxolimab, which targeted the costimulatory receptor OX40 (CD134), was an agonistic, fully human IgG2 monoclonal antibody. Intravenous ivuxolimab was administered to patients every 2 weeks at six dose levels: 0.01, 0.1, 0.3, 1.5, 3 and 10 mg/kg. Of the approximately 54 dose-escalation patients, hepatocellular carcinoma was present in roughly 19, melanoma in approximately 15, renal cell carcinoma in 9 and head and neck cancer in 9. A male proportion of almost 85% and a mean age of 60 years, ranging from about 23 to 90, were recorded for the dose-escalation cohort. Patients were allowed to have had prior anti-PD-1, anti-PD-L1 or anti-CTLA-4 therapy, and approximately 41% of the dose-escalation patients had previously received checkpoint inhibitors. Three dose-escalation patients achieved partial responses, one with hepatocellular carcinoma and two with cutaneous melanoma. Peripheral TCRbeta sequencing aimed to test whether ivuxolimab altered TCR sequence diversity and caused clonal T-cell expansion. The paper reports the monotherapy dose-escalation portion (N of about 54 patients) of the phase I ivuxolimab trial. Overall study outcomes, separate from this receptor: The antigen specificity of the peripheral T cells that underwent clonal expansion was not determined. Low levels of normalized T-cell clonal expansion were also shown by some nonresponding patients. At doses of 0.1 to 3.0 mg/kg, clonal expansion of both CD4+ and CD8+ blood T cells was observed from baseline to week 6. In the 0.1-3.0 mg/kg groups, partial responders had among the lowest normalized peripheral clonal expansion, particularly in CD8+ T cells. After ivuxolimab, more expanded clones were found on average in CD8+ T cells than in CD4+ T cells.

CDR1 and CDR2 were assigned from the germline V gene as SGHRS and YFSETQ. The CDR3 numbers 16 residues from cysteine through phenylalanine. Only the CDR3 DNA stays, 48 bases, in frame from base 1. V is cut by 4 bases and J by 0 bases, and the space between the germline ends is 14 bases. To sequence the TCRbeta CDR3 region, genomic DNA was isolated from the sorted cells. The immunoSEQ Assay was used to sequence the TCRbeta CDR3 regions. As stored in TCRdb, this immuneACCESS dataset retains in-frame rearrangements with V and J assigned. A fraction of the clones does not appear; measured against another copy, unresolved V genes explain less than half of the discrepancy, and the remainder lacks a known reason. This sample comprises 75,000 to 90,000 clones, about 90% of them detected only once. The ten largest clones take up 2.5% to 3% of the sample. Details on this clone: The antigen this receptor binds is unknown. Nothing much larger sits one base from this clone, and base qualities are not available.

The trial excluded patients who had a history of autoimmune disease or were on systemic immunosuppression. Peripheral blood for TCR sequencing was collected from all dose cohorts at baseline, on cycle 4 day 1, and on cycle 7 day 1. The samples were drawn from a first-in-human, open-label, multicenter phase I dose-escalation trial of ivuxolimab. Adults with locally advanced or metastatic head and neck squamous cell, hepatocellular, melanoma or renal cell carcinoma were enrolled in the trial. Before TCR sequencing, CD4+ T cells and CD8+ T cells from peripheral blood were sorted into separate populations.

Sequencing used CD4+ or CD8+ T cells sorted from blood, obtained in a trial of the OX40 agonist ivuxolimab. The rearranged chain carries TRBV5-1 and TRBJ2-1; 6 matching bases give a weak D call of TRBD2. The sequence came from an adult with an advanced solid tumor such as melanoma, head and neck, liver or kidney cancer. The CDR3 region: CASSRAGRASYNEQFF. DNA sequence: TGCGCCAGCAGCCGGGCGGGGCGGGCCTCCTACAATGAGCAGTTCTTC.